Each of the 19 T cell receptor beta chains below was sequenced from the same sample in a study of vaccination effects on CD4 cells after COVID-19 (dated by TCRdb to 2022 to 2024). After 10 to 11 days of culture, CD4+ T cells were isolated with the EasySep CD4+ T cell isolation kit. No cognate antigen is known for these TCRs. Receptor amplification or capture employed the immunoSEQ multiplex PCR assay. TCRdb holds this immuneACCESS table with in-frame rearrangements only. Some clones are missing; in checked studies, unresolved V genes explain under half, and the rest has no known cause. Here the sample has 35,000 to 40,000 clones; approximately 74% occur a single time. The ten largest clones capture over 2.5% of the sample. Sequences were derived from CD4+ T cells from PBMCs cultured without peptide, sampled before COVID-19 vaccination. Every receptor here comes from a human donor who received a COVID-19 vaccine.

By proportion, this clone is medium-sized. This rearrangement joins TRBV19 to TRBJ2-2, with D uncertain. The CDR3 is 10 residues long. Between the trimmed V and J ends, which lost 7 bases and 7 bases, there was a span of 4 bases. The germline V gene has CDR1 LNHDA and CDR2 SQIVND (reference sequence). Here the CDR3 reads CASICGELFF. The CDR3 coding sequence is TGTGCCAGTATTTGCGGGGAGCTGTTTTTT. The full variable domain, in which reference TRBV19 and TRBJ2-2 provide the parts outside the CDR3, is DGGITQSPKYLFRKEGQNVTLSCEQNLNHDAMYWYRQDPGQGLRLIYYSQIVNDFQKGDIAEGYSVSREKKESFPLTVTSAQKNPTAFYLCASICGELFFGEGSRLTVL.

This chain uses TRBV6-2 or TRBV6-3 with TRBJ2-7; TRBD2 agrees at 8 bases. With 6 bases clipped from V and 6 bases from J, the junction kept 10 bases outside the gene matches. This CDR3 is built from 14 residues. Germline V gene sequence: CDR1 MNHEY, CDR2 SVGEGT. The CDR3 coding sequence is TGTGCCAGCAGCCTCCTTAGCGGGGTAATCGAGCAGTACTTC. This gives the protein CASSLLSGVIEQYF.

The V gene is TRBV6-4, the J gene TRBJ1-2; TRBD1 aligns across 8 bases. V lost 6 bases to trimming and J lost 0 bases; unmatched junction nucleotides: 3. The CDR3 runs 14 residues. In germline, CDR1 is MRHNA, CDR2 SNTAGT. CDR3 in amino acids: CASSRTGTNYGYTF. The DNA for the CDR3 is TGTGCCAGCAGCAGGACAGGGACTAACTATGGCTACACCTTC.

This clone was found a few times. This rearrangement joins TRBV10-1 to TRBJ2-7; TRBD1 matches at 9 bases. Germline trimming cut 5 bases from V and 0 bases from J; bases unmatched to any gene: 8. Per the germline V gene, CDR1 is WNHNN and CDR2 is SYGVQD (reference sequence). The CDR3 runs to 16 residues. CDR3 sequence: CASSPPDRGRSYEQYF. The CDR3 nucleotides are TGCGCCAGCAGTCCCCCGGACAGGGGCCGCTCCTACGAGCAGTACTTC.

This clone was seen more than once but under ten times. The V and J genes are TRBV7-8 and TRBJ2-2; D possibly corresponds to TRBD1 (6 bases). Germline CDR1 is SGHVS and CDR2 is FQNEAQ. The CDR3 contains 15 residues. V gave up 5 bases and J gave up 0 bases, with 10 bases separating them. CDR3 loop: CASSRTVANTGELFF. CDR3 nucleotide sequence: TGTGCCAGCAGCAGGACAGTGGCGAACACCGGGGAGCTGTTTTTT.

This sequence joins TRBV14 and TRBJ1-4; D not certain. Germline V CDR1 and CDR2: SGHDN, FVKESK. The CDR3 contains 14 residues. Trimming removed 0 bases from V and 8 bases from J, with 10 bases in between. The CDR3: CASSQDGVREKLFF. CDR3 bases: TGTGCCAGCAGCCAAGATGGTGTTAGAGAAAAACTGTTTTTT. The full variable domain, its missing parts supplied by reference TRBV14 and TRBJ1-4, is EAGVTQFPSHSVIEKGQTVTLRCDPISGHDNLYWYRRVMGKEIKFLLHFVKESKQDESGMPNNRFLAERTGGTYSTLKVQPAELEDSGVYFCASSQDGVREKLFFGSGTQLSVL.

A note on this clone: This sample also contains other DNA sequences that code for the same CDR3. This chain connects TRBV5-1 to TRBJ1-1; D is ambiguous. The germline V gene has CDR1 SGHRS and CDR2 YFSETQ. There are 14 residues in the CDR3. V was pared by 0 bases and J by 5 bases, with 11 bases between. CDR3 coding DNA: TGCGCCAGCAGCTTGGCCGCGGGCGGGACTGAAGCTTTCTTT. The encoded protein is CASSLAAGGTEAFF.

The rearrangement uses TRBV18 and TRBJ2-3, with a tentative D call TRBD2 (7 bases). Germline values: CDR1 KGHSH, CDR2 LQKENI. CDR3 length equals 16 residues. The ends were cut back, 1 base at V and 9 bases at J, with 20 bases in the middle. DNA for the CDR3: TGTGCCAGCTCACCACGTGAGGGGGGAGGGCCCTCGACGCAGTATTTT. Amino acid sequence: CASSPREGGGPSTQYF.

The chain is built from TRBV3-1 (or the pseudogene TRBV3-2) and TRBJ1-1; D gene unclear. Per germline, CDR1 LGHDT and CDR2 YNNKEL (reference sequence). The length of the CDR3 is 13 residues. Between the trimmed V and J ends, which lost 1 base and 3 bases, there was a span of 6 bases. Written as DNA, the CDR3 is TGTGCCAGCAGCCAAGTCGGGCACACTGAAGCTTTCTTT. This codes for CASSQVGHTEAFF.

V is TRBV6-5 and J is TRBJ1-1, with D unclear. CDR3 length: 11 residues. The germline V gene has CDR1 MNHEY and CDR2 SVGAGI. Trimming pared 4 bases from V and 5 bases from J, leaving 5 bases between. The CDR3, as DNA: TGTGCCAGCAGTTCCGTAACTGAAGCTTTCTTT. Translating it yields CASSSVTEAFF.

The chain has TRBV12-3 or TRBV12-4 and TRBJ1-2; a possible D gene is TRBD1 (6 bases). The V end lost 2 bases, the J end lost 6 bases, and 10 bases lay between the germline ends. The CDR3 covers 13 residues. DNA for the CDR3: TGTGCCAGCAGTTTATGGGGGGGCGATGGCTACACCTTC. This codes for CASSLWGGDGYTF.

The V call is TRBV19, the J call TRBJ1-1, with a tentative D call TRBD1 (5 bases). With 4 bases removed from V and 0 bases from J, the gap between germline ends came to 18 bases. Germline V gene sequence: CDR1 LNHDA, CDR2 SQIVND (reference sequence). The CDR3 loop spans 17 amino acids. This chain's CDR3 is CASSRSGYTRLNTEAFF. In DNA form, the CDR3 reads TGTGCCAGTAGTAGATCAGGGTACACGAGATTGAACACTGAAGCTTTCTTT.

The V call is TRBV7-9, the J call TRBJ2-7; D is possibly TRBD2 (5 bases). V lost 3 bases and J lost 2, with 14 bases in between. The CDR3 sequence is 15 residues long. Germline V lookup: CDR1 SEHNR, CDR2 FQNEAQ (reference sequence). The CDR3 here is CASSFLAGVTYEQYF. The CDR3 DNA reads TGTGCCAGCAGCTTCTTGGCGGGCGTTACCTACGAGCAGTACTTC.

This chain joins TRBV24-1 and TRBJ1-2; tentative D call: TRBD1 (5 bases). The germline V gene encodes CDR1 KGHDR and CDR2 SFDVKD. V was clipped by 4 bases and J by 4 bases, with 21 bases between them. The CDR3 extends over 17 amino acids. Here the CDR3 reads CATSDSKDTSGLYGYTF. Here the CDR3 DNA reads TGTGCCACCAGTGACTCGAAGGACACCTCAGGCCTCTATGGCTACACCTTC.

This clone has just one count. The rearrangement links TRBV28 to TRBJ2-1; TRBD1 or TRBD2 may be the D gene (5 bases each). Looked up from germline, CDR1 is MDHEN and CDR2 is SYDVKM. CDR3 length: 14 residues. Trimming removed 3 bases from V and 7 bases from J, with 13 bases in between. In DNA form, the CDR3 reads TGTGCCAGCAGTTTTTTCGGGACCAGAAATGAGCAGTTCTTC. Protein: CASSFFGTRNEQFF.

V usage is TRBV28 and J usage is TRBJ2-2, with a tentative D call TRBD2 (6 bases). The CDR3 length is 15 residues. The germline V gene has CDR1 MDHEN and CDR2 SYDVKM. Trimming left V 5 bases short and J 5 bases short, with 15 bases between. The CDR3 coding sequence is TGTGCCAGCAGTGGGGTGGAGGGCGGGACCGGGGAGCTGTTTTTT. It yields the protein CASSGVEGGTGELFF.

This sequence joins TRBV6-2 or TRBV6-3 and TRBJ1-1; TRBD1 matches at 7 bases. The V and J ends lost 2 bases and 0 bases, in that order; junction bases with no gene match: 6. Germline lookup yields CDR1 MNHEY and CDR2 SVGEGT. This CDR3 has 16 residues. CDR3 amino acids: CASSYPKGALNTEAFF. The CDR3, as DNA: TGTGCCAGCAGTTACCCAAAGGGGGCATTGAACACTGAAGCTTTCTTT.

V and J are TRBV3-1 (or the pseudogene TRBV3-2) and TRBJ1-6; TRBD1 is a possible D gene (5 bases). V lost 4 bases and J 4 bases, leaving 11 bases between the germline ends. The CDR3 consists of 15 residues. CDR1 is LGHDT, CDR2 YNNKEL, per germline (reference sequence). The chain's CDR3 is CASSRRDGYNSPLHF. CDR3 bases: TGTGCCAGCAGCCGCCGGGACGGTTATAATTCACCCCTCCACTTT.

Written as DNA, the CDR3 is TGTGCCATCAGTGAACGGGGGGACAGGGAGGATGGCTACACCTTC. Encoded protein: CAISERGDREDGYTF. The chain carries TRBV10-3 and TRBJ1-2, with 9 bases lining up with TRBD1. CDR1 and CDR2 (germline): ENHRY, SYGVKD. CDR3 length: 15 amino acids. J gave up 6 bases and V 3 bases, and 8 bases lay outside the gene matches.